This T cell receptor (beta chain) was sequenced for a study of T cell changes during pregnancy in multiple sclerosis. The data were produced by immunoSEQ multiplex PCR, yet TCRdb's version contains in-frame clones alone and is incomplete. This sample has tens of thousands of clones; around 80% occur once, and the top ten carry 0.55% to 0.75%. Trimming removed 3 bases from V and 7 bases from J; junction bases left unmatched: 6. The CDR3 is 14 amino acids. CDR1 and CDR2 from the germline V gene are SEHNR and FQNEAQ (reference sequence). The sample consisted of CD4+ T cells from peripheral blood mononuclear cells, taken before pregnancy. The chain links TRBV7-9 to TRBJ2-7; TRBD1 matches 10 bases. The TCR sequence derives from a female donor with multiple sclerosis, enrolled in a pregnancy study. DNA for the CDR3: TGTGCCAGCAGCTTTGGACAGGGGGTGGGTGAGCAGTACTTC. Translated: CASSFGQGVGEQYF.